This T cell receptor (beta chain) is from a study of blood T cell repertoires in COVID-19. The CDR3 is 15 residues long. Trimming cost V 2 bases and J 2 bases, with 13 bases left between them. The germline V gene encodes CDR1 MGHRA and CDR2 YSYEKL. Using immunoSEQ multiplex PCR, the repertoire was profiled, and TCRdb retains in-frame clones only, with some absent. The sample has fewer than 450,000 clones; around 90% are singletons. This clone has only a few counts. The TCR comes from a woman in her 40s with acute COVID-19. The chain links TRBV4-1 to TRBJ2-7, with D possibly matching TRBD1 (6 bases). Sequencing input: PBMCs or T cells enriched from blood (not recorded which). The CDR3 loop is CASSQHRDTTYEQYF. The CDR3, as DNA: TGCGCCAGCAGCCAACACCGGGACACCACCTACGAGCAGTACTTC.